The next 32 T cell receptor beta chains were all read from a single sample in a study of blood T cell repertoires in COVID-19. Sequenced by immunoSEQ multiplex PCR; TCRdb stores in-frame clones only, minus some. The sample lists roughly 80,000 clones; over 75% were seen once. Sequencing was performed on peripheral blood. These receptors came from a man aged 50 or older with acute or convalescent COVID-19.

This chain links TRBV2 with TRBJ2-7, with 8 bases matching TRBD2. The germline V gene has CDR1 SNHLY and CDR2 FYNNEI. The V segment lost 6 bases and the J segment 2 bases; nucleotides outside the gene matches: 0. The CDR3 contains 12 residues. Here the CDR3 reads CASRRGAYEQYF. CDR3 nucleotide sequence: TGTGCCAGCAGGCGGGGGGCCTACGAGCAGTACTTC.

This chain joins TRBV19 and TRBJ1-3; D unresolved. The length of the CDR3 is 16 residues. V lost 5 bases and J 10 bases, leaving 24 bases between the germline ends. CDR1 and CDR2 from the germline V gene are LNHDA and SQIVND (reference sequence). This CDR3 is CASSSAGPTIRQTIYF. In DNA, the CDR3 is TGTGCCAGTAGTTCAGCGGGTCCCACCATTCGTCAGACCATATATTTT.

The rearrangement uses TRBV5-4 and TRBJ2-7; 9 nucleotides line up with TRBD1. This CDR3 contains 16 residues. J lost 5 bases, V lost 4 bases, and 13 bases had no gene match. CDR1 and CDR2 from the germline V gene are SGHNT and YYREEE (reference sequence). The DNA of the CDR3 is TGTGCCAGCAGCACACGGACCGGGACAGGGAGAGACGAGCAGTACTTC. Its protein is CASSTRTGTGRDEQYF. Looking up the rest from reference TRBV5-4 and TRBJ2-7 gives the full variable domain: ETGVTQSPTHLIKTRGQQVTLRCSSQSGHNTVSWYQQALGQGPQFIFQYYREEENGRGNFPPRFSGLQFPNYSSELNVNALELDDSALYLCASSTRTGTGRDEQYFGPGTRLTVT.

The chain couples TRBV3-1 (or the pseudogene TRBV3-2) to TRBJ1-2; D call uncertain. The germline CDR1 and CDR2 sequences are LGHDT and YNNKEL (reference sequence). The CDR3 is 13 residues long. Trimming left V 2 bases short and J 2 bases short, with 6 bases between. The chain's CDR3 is CASSQQENYGYTF. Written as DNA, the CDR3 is TGTGCCAGCAGCCAACAAGAGAACTATGGCTACACCTTC.

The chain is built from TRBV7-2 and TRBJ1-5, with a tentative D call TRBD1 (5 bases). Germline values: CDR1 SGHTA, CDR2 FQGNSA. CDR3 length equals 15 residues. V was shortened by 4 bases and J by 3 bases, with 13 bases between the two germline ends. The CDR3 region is CASSWAGVNNQPQHF. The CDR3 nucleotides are TGTGCCAGCAGCTGGGCGGGGGTGAACAATCAGCCCCAGCATTTT.

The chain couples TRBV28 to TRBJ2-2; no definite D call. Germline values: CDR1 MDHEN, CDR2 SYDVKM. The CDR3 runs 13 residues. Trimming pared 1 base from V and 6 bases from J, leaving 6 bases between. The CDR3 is CASSLSQAGELFF. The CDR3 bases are TGTGCCAGCAGTTTATCACAAGCCGGGGAGCTGTTTTTT.

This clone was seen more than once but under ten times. The CDR3 protein is CASSSNTGSYEQYF. CDR3 in DNA: TGCGCCAGCAGCTCCAATACAGGGTCCTACGAGCAGTACTTC. The gene calls are TRBV5-1 and TRBJ2-7; tentative D call: TRBD1 (6 bases). CDR1 SGHRS and CDR2 YFSETQ come from the germline V gene. This CDR3 has 14 residues. The V end was cut by 3 bases, the J end by 1 base, with 11 bases between. Full variable domain (missing parts from reference TRBV5-1 and TRBJ2-7): KAGVTQTPRYLIKTRGQQVTLSCSPISGHRSVSWYQQTPGQGLQFLFEYFSETQRNKGNFPGRFSGRQFSNSRSEMNVSTLELGDSALYLCASSSNTGSYEQYFGPGTRLTVT.

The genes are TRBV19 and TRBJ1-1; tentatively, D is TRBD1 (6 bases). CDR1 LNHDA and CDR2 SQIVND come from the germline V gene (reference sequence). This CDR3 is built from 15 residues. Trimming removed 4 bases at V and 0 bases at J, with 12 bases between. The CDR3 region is CASSTTGTMNTEAFF. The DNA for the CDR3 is TGTGCCAGTAGTACAACCGGGACAATGAACACTGAAGCTTTCTTT.

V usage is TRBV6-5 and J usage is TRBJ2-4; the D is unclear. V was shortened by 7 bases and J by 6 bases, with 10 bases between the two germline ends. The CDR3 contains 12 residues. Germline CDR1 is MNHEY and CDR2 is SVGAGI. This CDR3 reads CASTSGTNIQYF. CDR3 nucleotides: TGTGCCAGCACCAGTGGCACAAACATTCAGTACTTC.

CDR3 in DNA: TGCAGTGCTAGTCTTCTTGGCGGGGGAAACACCATATATTTT. Its translation: CSASLLGGGNTIYF. V gene TRBV20-1 combines with J gene TRBJ1-3, with D uncertain. The CDR3 consists of 14 residues. Trimming pared 3 bases from V and 4 bases from J, leaving 13 bases between. Germline lookup yields CDR1 DFQATT and CDR2 SNEGSKA (reference sequence).

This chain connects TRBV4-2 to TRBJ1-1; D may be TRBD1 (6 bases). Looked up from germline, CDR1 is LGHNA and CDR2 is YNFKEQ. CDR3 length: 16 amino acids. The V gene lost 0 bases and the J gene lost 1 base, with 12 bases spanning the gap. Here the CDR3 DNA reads TGTGCCAGCAGCCAAGACCAAGGGGGGGCGAACACTGAAGCTTTCTTT. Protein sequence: CASSQDQGGANTEAFF.

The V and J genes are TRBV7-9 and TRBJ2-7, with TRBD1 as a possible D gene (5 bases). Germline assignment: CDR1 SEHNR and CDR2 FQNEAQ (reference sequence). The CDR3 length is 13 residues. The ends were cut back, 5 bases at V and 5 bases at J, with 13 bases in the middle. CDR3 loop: CASSPPWGHEQYF. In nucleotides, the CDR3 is TGTGCCAGCAGCCCGCCATGGGGCCACGAGCAGTACTTC.

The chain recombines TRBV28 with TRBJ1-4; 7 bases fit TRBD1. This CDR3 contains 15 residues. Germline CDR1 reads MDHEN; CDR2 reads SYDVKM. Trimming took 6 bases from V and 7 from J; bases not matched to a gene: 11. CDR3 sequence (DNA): TGTGCCAGCAGAGCATCGACAGGGTTCGGTGAAAAACTGTTTTTT. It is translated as CASRASTGFGEKLFF.

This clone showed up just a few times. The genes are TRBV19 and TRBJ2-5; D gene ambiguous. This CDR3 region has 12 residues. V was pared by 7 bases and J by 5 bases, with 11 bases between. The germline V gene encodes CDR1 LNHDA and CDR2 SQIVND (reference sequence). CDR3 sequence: CASTTSQETQYF. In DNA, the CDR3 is TGTGCCAGTACCACGTCACAGGAGACCCAGTACTTC.

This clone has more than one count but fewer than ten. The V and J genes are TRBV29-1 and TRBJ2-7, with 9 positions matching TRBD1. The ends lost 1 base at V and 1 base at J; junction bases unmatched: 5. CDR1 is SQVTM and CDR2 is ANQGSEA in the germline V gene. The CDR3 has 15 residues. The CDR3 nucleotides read TGCAGCGTTGAAGGACCGGGACAGGGATCCTACGAGCAGTACTTC. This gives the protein CSVEGPGQGSYEQYF.

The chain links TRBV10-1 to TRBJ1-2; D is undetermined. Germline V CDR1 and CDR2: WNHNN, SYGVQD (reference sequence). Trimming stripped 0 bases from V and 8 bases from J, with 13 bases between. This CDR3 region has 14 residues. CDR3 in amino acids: CASSESSQAGGYTF. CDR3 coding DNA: TGCGCCAGCAGTGAGTCCTCCCAGGCCGGCGGCTACACCTTC.

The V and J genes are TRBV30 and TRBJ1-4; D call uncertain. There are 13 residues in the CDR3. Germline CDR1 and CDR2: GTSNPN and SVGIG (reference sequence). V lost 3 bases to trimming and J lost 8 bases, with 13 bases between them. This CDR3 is CAWRLVGREKLFF. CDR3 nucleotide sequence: TGTGCCTGGAGACTAGTCGGGCGGGAAAAACTGTTTTTT. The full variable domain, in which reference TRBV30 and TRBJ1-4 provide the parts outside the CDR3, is SQTIHQWPATLVQPVGSPLSLECTVEGTSNPNLYWYRQAAGRGLQLLFYSVGIGQISSEVPQNLSASRPQDRQFILSSKKLLLSDSGFYLCAWRLVGREKLFFGSGTQLSVL.

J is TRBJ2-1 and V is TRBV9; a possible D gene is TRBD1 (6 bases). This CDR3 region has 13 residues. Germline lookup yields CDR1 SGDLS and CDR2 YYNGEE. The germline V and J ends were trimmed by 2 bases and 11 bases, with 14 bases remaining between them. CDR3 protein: CASSVAGQGKQFF. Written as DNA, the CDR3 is TGTGCCAGCAGCGTGGCCGGGCAGGGGAAGCAGTTCTTC.

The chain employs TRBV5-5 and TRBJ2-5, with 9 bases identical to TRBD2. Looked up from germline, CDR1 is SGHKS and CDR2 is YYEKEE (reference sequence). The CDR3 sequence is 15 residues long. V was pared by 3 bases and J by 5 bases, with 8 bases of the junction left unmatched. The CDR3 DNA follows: TGTGCCAGCAGCTATAGCGGGAGTAGGACCGAGACCCAGTACTTC. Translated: CASSYSGSRTETQYF.

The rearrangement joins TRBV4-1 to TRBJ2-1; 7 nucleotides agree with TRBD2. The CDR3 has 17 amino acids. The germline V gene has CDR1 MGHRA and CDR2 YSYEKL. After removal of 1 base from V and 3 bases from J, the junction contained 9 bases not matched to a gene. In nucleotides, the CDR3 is TGCGCCAGCAGCCAAGCAATCGGACTAGAGCGCTACAATGAGCAGTTCTTC. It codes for CASSQAIGLERYNEQFF.

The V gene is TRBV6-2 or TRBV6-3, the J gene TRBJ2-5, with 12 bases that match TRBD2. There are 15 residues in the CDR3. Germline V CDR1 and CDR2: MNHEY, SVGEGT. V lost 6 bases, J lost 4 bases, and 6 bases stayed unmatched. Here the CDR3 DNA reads TGTGCCAGCAGCAACCCGGGACTAGCGGGAGAGACCCAGTACTTC. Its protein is CASSNPGLAGETQYF.

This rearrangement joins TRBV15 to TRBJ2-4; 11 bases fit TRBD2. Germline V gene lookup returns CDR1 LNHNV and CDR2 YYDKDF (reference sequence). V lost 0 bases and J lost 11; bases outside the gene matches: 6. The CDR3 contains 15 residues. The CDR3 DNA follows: TGTGCCACCAGCAGAGATCGGGGTAGCGGGGGGGTTCAGTACTTC. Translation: CATSRDRGSGGVQYF.

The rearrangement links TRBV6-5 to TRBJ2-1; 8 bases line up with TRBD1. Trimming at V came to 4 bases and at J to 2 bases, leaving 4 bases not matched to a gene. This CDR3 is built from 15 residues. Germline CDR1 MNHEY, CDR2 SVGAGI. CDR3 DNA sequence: TGTGCCAGCAGTTTGACAGGGGCCACCTACAATGAGCAGTTCTTC. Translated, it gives CASSLTGATYNEQFF.

CDR3 DNA sequence: TGTGCCAGCAGTGACCAGGACAGGTTTGGCGGGGAGCTGTTTTTT. Encoded protein: CASSDQDRFGGELFF. The rearrangement links TRBV6-4 to TRBJ2-2, with TRBD1 matching 7 bases. J lost 7 bases, V lost 2 bases, and 7 bases had no gene match. Germline-derived CDR1 and CDR2 are MRHNA and SNTAGT. This CDR3 has 15 amino acids.

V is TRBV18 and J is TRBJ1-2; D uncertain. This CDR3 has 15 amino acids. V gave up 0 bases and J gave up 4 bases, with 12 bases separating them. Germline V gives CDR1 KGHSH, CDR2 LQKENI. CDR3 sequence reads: CASSPPTAVVYGYTF. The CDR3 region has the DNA TGTGCCAGCTCACCACCGACGGCGGTGGTCTATGGCTACACCTTC.

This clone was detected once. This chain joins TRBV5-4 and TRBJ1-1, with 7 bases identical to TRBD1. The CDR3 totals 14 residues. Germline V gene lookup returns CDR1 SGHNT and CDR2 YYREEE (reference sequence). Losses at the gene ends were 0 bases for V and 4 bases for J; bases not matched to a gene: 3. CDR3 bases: TGTGCCAGCAGCTTGGAGGGGGCGGGCACTGAAGCTTTCTTT. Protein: CASSLEGAGTEAFF. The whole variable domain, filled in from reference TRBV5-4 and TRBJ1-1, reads ETGVTQSPTHLIKTRGQQVTLRCSSQSGHNTVSWYQQALGQGPQFIFQYYREEENGRGNFPPRFSGLQFPNYSSELNVNALELDDSALYLCASSLEGAGTEAFFGQGTRLTVV.

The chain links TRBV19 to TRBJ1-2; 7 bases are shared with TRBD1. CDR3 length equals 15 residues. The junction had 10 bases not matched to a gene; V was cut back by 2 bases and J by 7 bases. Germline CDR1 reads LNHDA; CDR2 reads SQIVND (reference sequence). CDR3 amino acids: CASSILAGGQVGYTF. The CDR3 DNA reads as TGTGCCAGTAGTATACTGGCAGGGGGGCAGGTTGGCTACACCTTC.

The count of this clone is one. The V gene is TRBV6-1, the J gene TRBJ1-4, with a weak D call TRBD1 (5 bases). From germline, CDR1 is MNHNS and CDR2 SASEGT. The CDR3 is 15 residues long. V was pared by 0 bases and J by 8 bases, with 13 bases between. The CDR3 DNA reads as TGTGCCAGCAGTGAAGCGGGTAGGGACTACGAAAAACTGTTTTTT. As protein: CASSEAGRDYEKLFF.

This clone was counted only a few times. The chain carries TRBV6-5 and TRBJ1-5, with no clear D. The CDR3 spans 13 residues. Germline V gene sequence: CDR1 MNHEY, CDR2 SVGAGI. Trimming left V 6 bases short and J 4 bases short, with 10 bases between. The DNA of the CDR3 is TGTGCCAGCAGAGAGACGGAGAATCAGCCCCAGCATTTT. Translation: CASRETENQPQHF.

Written as DNA, the CDR3 is TGTGCCAGCAGTTACTCCGCACGGACGGGAAACAATGAGCAGTTCTTC. Residues: CASSYSARTGNNEQFF. The J gene is TRBJ2-1, the V gene TRBV6-5; tentative D call: TRBD2 (5 bases). Germline CDR1 MNHEY, CDR2 SVGAGI. Trimming took off 0 bases at V and 5 bases at J, with 14 bases between the two ends. This CDR3 contains 16 residues.

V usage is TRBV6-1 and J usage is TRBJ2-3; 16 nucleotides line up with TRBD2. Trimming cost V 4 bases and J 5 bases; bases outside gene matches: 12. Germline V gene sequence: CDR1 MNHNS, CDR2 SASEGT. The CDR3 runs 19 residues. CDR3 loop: CASSVTPGTSGGGIDTQYF. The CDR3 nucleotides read TGTGCCAGCAGTGTTACTCCCGGGACTAGCGGGGGGGGGATAGATACGCAGTATTTT.

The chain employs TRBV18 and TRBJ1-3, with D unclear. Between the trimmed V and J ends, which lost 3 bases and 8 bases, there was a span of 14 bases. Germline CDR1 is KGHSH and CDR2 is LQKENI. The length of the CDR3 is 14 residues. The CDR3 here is CASSPSGVRDTIYF. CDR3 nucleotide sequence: TGTGCCAGCTCACCGTCGGGAGTCCGGGACACCATATATTTT.